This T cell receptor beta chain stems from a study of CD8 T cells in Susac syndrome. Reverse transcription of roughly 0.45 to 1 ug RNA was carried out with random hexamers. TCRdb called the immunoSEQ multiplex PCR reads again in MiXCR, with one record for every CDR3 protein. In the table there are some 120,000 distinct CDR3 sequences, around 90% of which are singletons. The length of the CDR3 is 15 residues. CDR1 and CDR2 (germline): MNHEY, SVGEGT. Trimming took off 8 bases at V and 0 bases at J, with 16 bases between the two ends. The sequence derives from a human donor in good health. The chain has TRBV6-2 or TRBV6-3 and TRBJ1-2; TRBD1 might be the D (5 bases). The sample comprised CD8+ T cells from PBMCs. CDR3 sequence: CASGRAGPANYGYTF. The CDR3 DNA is TGTGCCAGCGGAAGAGCGGGGCCCGCTAACTATGGCTACACCTTC.